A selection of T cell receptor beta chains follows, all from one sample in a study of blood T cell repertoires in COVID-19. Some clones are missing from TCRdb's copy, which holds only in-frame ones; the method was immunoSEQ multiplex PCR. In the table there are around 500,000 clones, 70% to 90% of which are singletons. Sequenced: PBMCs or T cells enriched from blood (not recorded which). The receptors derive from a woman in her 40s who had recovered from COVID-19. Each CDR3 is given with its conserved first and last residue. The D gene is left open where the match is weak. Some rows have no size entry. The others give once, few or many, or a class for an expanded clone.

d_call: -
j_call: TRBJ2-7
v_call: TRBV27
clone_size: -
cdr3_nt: TGTGCCAGCAGTCCCCATAGGAGCTCCTACGAGCAGTACTTC
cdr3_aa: CASSPHRSSYEQYF

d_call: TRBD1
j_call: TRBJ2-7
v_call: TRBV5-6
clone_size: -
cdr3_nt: TGTGCCAGCAGGCAGGCCGGGACAGGGGATTGGGAGCAGTACTTC
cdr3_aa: CASRQAGTGDWEQYF

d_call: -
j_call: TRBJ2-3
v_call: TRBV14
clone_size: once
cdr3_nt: TGTGCCAGCAGCCAACAACGGTCGGGGTCCGATACGCAGTATTTT
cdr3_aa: CASSQQRSGSDTQYF

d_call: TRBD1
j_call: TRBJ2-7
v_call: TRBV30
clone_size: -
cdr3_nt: TGTGCCTGGAGGCGAAGGGACAGGGCCTACGAGCAGTACTTC
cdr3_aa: CAWRRRDRAYEQYF

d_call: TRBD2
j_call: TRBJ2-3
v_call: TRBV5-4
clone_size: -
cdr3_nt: TGTGCCAGCAGCTTAAAACTAGCGGGAGCCCGAGTTACAGATACGCAGTATTTT
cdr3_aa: CASSLKLAGARVTDTQYF

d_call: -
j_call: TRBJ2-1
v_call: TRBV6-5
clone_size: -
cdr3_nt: TGTGCCAGCAGTTACTCCGGTGGGAGATCTAATGAGCAGTTCTTC
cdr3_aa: CASSYSGGRSNEQFF

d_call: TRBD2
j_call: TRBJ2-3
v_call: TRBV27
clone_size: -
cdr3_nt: TGTGCCAGCCGGAGCGGGGGTTTCACAGATACGCAGTATTTT
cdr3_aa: CASRSGGFTDTQYF

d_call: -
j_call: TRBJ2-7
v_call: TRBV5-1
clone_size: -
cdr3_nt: TGCGCCAGCAGCAGGGAGCCCTACGAGCAGTACTTC
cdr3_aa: CASSREPYEQYF

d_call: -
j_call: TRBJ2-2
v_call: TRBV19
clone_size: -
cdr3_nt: TGTGCCAGTAGTATAGTGTCAACGGGACTGCAAAACACCGGGGAGCTGTTTTTT
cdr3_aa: CASSIVSTGLQNTGELFF

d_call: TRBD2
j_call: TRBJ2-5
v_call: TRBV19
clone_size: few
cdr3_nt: TGTGCCAGTAGTATTGCGGGAGGGCCGTTTGAGACCCAGTACTTC
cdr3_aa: CASSIAGGPFETQYF

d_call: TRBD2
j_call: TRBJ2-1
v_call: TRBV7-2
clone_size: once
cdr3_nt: TGTGCCAGCAGCCGTAGCGGGTTTTACAATGAGCAGTTCTTC
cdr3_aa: CASSRSGFYNEQFF

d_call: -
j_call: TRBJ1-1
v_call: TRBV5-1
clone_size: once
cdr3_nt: TGCGCCAGCAGCCTGGGACGGGGATACACTGAAGCTTTCTTT
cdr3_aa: CASSLGRGYTEAFF

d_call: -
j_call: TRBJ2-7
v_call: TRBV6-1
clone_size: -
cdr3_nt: TGTGCCAGCAGTGCGGTACGCGGGGCGAATTCCTACGAGCAGTACTTC
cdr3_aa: CASSAVRGANSYEQYF

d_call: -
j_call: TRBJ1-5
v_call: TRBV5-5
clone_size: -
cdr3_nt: TGTGCCAGCAGCTTATCGCGGCTGAATCAGCCCCAGCATTTT
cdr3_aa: CASSLSRLNQPQHF

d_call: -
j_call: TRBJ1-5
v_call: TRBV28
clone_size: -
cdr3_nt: TGTGCCAGCAGAACCGGTAGCCAGCCCCAGCATTTT
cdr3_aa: CASRTGSQPQHF

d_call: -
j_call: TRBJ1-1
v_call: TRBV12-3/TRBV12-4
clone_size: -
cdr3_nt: TGTGCCAGCAGCCCCTCTCCGGGGTCCGAAGCTTTCTTT
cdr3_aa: CASSPSPGSEAFF

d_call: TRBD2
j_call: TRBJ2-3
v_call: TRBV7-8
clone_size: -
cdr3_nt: TGTGCCAGCAGCTTACTACTAGCGGGAGTTGCAGATACGCAGTATTTT
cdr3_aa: CASSLLLAGVADTQYF

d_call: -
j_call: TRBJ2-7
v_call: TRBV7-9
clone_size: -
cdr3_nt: TGTGCCAGCAGCTTCCGGGGGGCCACCTCCTACGAGCAGTACTTC
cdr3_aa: CASSFRGATSYEQYF

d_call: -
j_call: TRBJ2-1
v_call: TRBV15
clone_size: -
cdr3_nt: TGTGCCACCGGGGGAGGCGGGACCCCCTACAATGAGCAGTTCTTC
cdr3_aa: CATGGGGTPYNEQFF

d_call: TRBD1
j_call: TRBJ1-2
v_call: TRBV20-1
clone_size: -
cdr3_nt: TGCAGTGCTAGTACAGGGGGAATAGGTGGCTACACCTTC
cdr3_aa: CSASTGGIGGYTF

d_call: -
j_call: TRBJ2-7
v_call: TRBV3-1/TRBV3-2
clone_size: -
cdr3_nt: TGTGCCAGCAGCCAAAGACTAGGAACTTACGAGCAGTACTTC
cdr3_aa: CASSQRLGTYEQYF

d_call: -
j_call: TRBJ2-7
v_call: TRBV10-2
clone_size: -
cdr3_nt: TGCGCCAGCAGTGAGTACCGGGACTCACCCTACGAGCAGTACTTC
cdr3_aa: CASSEYRDSPYEQYF

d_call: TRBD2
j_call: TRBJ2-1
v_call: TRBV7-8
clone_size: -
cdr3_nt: TGTGCCAGCAGCTTAGGACGAGGCGGGAGTGGCTCCTACAATGAGCAGTTCTTC
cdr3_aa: CASSLGRGGSGSYNEQFF

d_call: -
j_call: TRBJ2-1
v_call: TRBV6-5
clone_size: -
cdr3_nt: TGTGCCAGCAGCCGTCAGCCGGGAGAAAATGAGCAGTTCTTC
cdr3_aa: CASSRQPGENEQFF

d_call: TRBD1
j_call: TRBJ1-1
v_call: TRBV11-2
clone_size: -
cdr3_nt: TGTGCCAGCAGCCGCAGGGGGCCAGGGACTGAAGCTTTCTTT
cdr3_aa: CASSRRGPGTEAFF